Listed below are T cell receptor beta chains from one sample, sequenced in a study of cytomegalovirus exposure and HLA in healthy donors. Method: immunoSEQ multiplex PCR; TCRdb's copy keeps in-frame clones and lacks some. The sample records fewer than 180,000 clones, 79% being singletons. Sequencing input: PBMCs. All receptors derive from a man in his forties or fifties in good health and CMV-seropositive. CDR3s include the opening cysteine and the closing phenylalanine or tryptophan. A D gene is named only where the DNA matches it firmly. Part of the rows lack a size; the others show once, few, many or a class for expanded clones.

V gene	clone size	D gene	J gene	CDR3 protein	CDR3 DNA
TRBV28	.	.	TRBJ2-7	CVTSVGGLSPYEQYF	TGTGTGACTTCAGTCGGCGGACTCTCACCTTACGAGCAGTACTTC
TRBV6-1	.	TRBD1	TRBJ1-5	CASSEAPGGFNQPQHF	TGTGCCAGCAGTGAAGCGCCAGGGGGATTTAATCAGCCCCAGCATTTT
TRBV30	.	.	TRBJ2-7	CAWNSGVLDEQYF	TGTGCCTGGAATAGCGGAGTCCTTGACGAGCAGTACTTC
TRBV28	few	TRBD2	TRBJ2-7	CASSLLGLAGGPIGF	TGTGCCAGCAGTTTATTGGGACTAGCGGGAGGGCCAATCGGCTTC
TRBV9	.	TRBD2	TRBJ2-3	CASSGTSGADTQYF	TGTGCCAGCAGCGGGACTAGCGGGGCAGATACGCAGTATTTT
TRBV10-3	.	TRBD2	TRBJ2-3	CATLAGVTDTQYF	TGTGCCACACTAGCGGGAGTCACAGATACGCAGTATTTT
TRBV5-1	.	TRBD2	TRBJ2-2	CASTPRGLAGHGELFF	TGCGCCAGCACGCCACGGGGACTAGCGGGACACGGGGAGCTGTTTTTT
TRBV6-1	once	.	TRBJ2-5	CASSEVRGGETQYF	TGTGCCAGCAGTGAAGTCAGGGGCGGAGAGACCCAGTACTTC
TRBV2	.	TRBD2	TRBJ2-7	CASSERTRTYEQYF	TGTGCCAGCAGTGAAAGGACTAGGACCTACGAGCAGTACTTC
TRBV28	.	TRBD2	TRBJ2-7	CASSSPGAGGYEQYF	TGTGCCAGCAGTTCCCCGGGAGCGGGAGGCTACGAGCAGTACTTC
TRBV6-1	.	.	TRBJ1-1	CASMISPDTEAFF	TGTGCCAGCATGATATCCCCGGACACTGAAGCTTTCTTT
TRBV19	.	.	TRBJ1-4	CASSVETREKLFF	TGTGCCAGTAGTGTGGAAACGAGGGAAAAACTGTTTTTT
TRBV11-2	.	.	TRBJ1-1	CASSFDRMNTEAFF	TGTGCCAGCAGCTTTGACAGGATGAACACTGAAGCTTTCTTT
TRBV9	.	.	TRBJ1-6	CASSPGLGEGSPLHF	TGTGCCAGCAGCCCTGGATTAGGGGAAGGTTCACCCCTCCACTTT
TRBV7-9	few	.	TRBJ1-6	CASSQWEGGRSPLHF	TGTGCCAGCAGCCAGTGGGAGGGCGGGAGATCACCCCTCCACTTT
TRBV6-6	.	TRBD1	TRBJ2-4	CASSYQGAAKNIQYF	TGTGCCAGCAGTTACCAGGGGGCGGCCAAAAACATTCAGTACTTC
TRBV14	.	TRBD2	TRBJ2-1	CASSQDRNRRGEQFF	TGTGCCAGCAGCCAAGATCGGAATAGGCGGGGGGAGCAGTTCTTC
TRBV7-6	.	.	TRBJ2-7	CASSSTLQGGEQYF	TGTGCCAGCAGCTCAACCTTACAGGGTGGCGAGCAGTACTTC
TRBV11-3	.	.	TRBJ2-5	CASSFGTDRETQYF	TGTGCCAGCAGCTTCGGGACTGATCGGGAGACCCAGTACTTC
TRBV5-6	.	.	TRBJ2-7	CASSLGWGEQYF	TGTGCCAGCAGCCTGGGGTGGGGCGAGCAGTACTTC
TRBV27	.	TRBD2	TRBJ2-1	CASSLFDQREYQPYNEQFF	TGTGCCAGCAGTTTATTTGATCAGCGGGAGTATCAGCCCTACAATGAGCAGTTCTTC
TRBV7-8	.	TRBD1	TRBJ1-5	CASSYAGTGLSNQPQHF	TGTGCCAGCAGCTACGCCGGGACAGGGTTAAGCAATCAGCCCCAGCATTTT
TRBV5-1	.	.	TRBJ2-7	CASSLIYPSYEQYF	TGCGCCAGCAGCTTGATATATCCCTCCTACGAGCAGTACTTC
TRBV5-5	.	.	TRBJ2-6	CASSPEGAGANVLTF	TGTGCCAGCAGCCCGGAGGGGGCAGGGGCCAACGTCCTGACTTTC
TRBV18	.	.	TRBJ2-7	CASSPQYYEQYF	TGTGCCAGCTCACCCCAGTACTACGAGCAGTACTTC
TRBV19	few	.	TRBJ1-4	CASSGPGSGEKLFF	TGTGCCAGTAGTGGCCCAGGGTCGGGCGAAAAACTGTTTTTT
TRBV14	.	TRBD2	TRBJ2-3	CASSPGTSSTDTQYF	TGTGCCAGCAGCCCAGGGACTAGCAGCACAGATACGCAGTATTTT
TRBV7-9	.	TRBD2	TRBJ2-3	CASSFSTSGSRTDTQYF	TGTGCCAGCAGCTTCTCCACTAGCGGGAGTCGAACAGATACGCAGTATTTT
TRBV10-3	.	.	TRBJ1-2	CAITAGGLDYGYTF	TGTGCCATCACGGCCGGGGGACTGGACTATGGCTACACCTTC
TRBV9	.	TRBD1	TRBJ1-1	CASSGAVPGQGNTEAFF	TGTGCCAGCAGCGGAGCCGTACCGGGACAGGGAAACACTGAAGCTTTCTTT
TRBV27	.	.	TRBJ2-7	CASSPGVFYEQYF	TGTGCCAGCAGCCCCGGGGTGTTCTACGAGCAGTACTTC
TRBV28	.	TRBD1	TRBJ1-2	CATQGVDGYTF	TGTGCCACCCAGGGGGTGGATGGCTACACCTTC
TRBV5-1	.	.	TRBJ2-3	CASSLHDRSTDTQYF	TGCGCCAGCAGCTTGCACGACAGGAGCACAGATACGCAGTATTTT
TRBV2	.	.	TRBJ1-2	CASSPSTEANYGYTF	TGTGCCAGCAGCCCCTCGACAGAAGCTAACTATGGCTACACCTTC
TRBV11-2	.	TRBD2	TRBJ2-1	CASSLELGSGIRKFF	TGTGCCAGCAGCTTAGAGTTGGGTAGCGGGATAAGGAAGTTCTTC
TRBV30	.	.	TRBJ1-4	CAWSSSDWGANEKLFF	TGTGCCTGGAGTAGTTCTGATTGGGGGGCTAATGAAAAACTGTTTTTT
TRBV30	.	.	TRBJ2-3	CAWSPGRETDTQYF	TGTGCCTGGAGTCCCGGGAGAGAGACAGATACGCAGTATTTT
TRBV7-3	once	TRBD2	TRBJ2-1	CASSLGGRSYNEQFF	TGTGCCAGCAGCTTAGGCGGGAGAAGCTACAATGAGCAGTTCTTC
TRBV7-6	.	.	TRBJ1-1	CASSLARGTEAFF	TGTGCCAGCAGCTTAGCGCGAGGGACTGAAGCTTTCTTT
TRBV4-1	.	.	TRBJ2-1	CASSQDLHRSDEQFF	TGCGCCAGCAGCCAAGATCTTCACAGATCGGATGAGCAGTTCTTC
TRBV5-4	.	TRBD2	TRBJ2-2	CASSSRLAGDTGELFF	TGTGCCAGCAGCTCTCGACTAGCGGGTGACACCGGGGAGCTGTTTTTT
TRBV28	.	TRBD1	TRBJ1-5	CASSLYRDRVNQPQHF	TGTGCCAGCAGTTTATACCGGGACAGGGTAAATCAGCCCCAGCATTTT
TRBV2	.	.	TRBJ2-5	CASGGASGQETQYF	TGTGCCAGCGGGGGCGCTAGCGGTCAAGAGACCCAGTACTTC
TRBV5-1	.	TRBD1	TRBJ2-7	CASSLTGAWVEQYF	TGCGCCAGCAGCTTGACAGGGGCCTGGGTCGAGCAGTACTTC
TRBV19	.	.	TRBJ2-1	CASSFSLYNEQFF	TGTGCCAGTAGTTTCTCCCTGTACAATGAGCAGTTCTTC
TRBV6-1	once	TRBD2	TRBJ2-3	CASSELAGADTQYF	TGTGCCAGCAGTGAACTAGCGGGAGCAGATACGCAGTATTTT
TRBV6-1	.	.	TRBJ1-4	CASSEFFNEKLFF	TGTGCCAGCAGTGAATTCTTTAATGAAAAACTGTTTTTT
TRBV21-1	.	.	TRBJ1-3	CASSSHRVAGNTIYF	TGTGCCAGCAGCTCGCACAGGGTAGCTGGAAACACCATATATTTT
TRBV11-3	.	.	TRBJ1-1	CASSLVRGRWTEAFF	TGTGCCAGCAGCTTAGTTAGGGGTCGGTGGACTGAAGCTTTCTTT
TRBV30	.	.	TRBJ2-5	CAWTGSAQETQYF	TGTGCCTGGACAGGGTCCGCACAAGAGACCCAGTACTTC
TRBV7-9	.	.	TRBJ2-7	CASSLGSGPYEQYF	TGTGCCAGCAGCTTAGGTTCAGGCCCGTACGAGCAGTACTTC
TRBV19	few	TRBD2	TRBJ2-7	CASSIDLTAGDTYEQYF	TGTGCCAGTAGTATAGATCTGACCGCGGGAGACACCTACGAGCAGTACTTC
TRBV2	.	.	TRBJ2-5	CASSELTGWQETQYF	TGTGCCAGCAGTGAACTTACAGGGTGGCAAGAGACCCAGTACTTC
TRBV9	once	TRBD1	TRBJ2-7	CASSSQGAAEQYF	TGTGCCAGCAGCTCACAGGGGGCGGCCGAGCAGTACTTC
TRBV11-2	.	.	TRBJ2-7	CASSLERGYEQYF	TGTGCCAGCAGCTTAGAAAGGGGCTACGAGCAGTACTTC
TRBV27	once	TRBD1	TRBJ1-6	CASGPTGYNSPLHF	TGTGCCAGTGGACCGACAGGGTATAATTCACCCCTCCACTTT
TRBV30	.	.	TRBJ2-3	CAWSRSPDTQYF	TGTGCCTGGAGCAGGTCCCCAGATACGCAGTATTTT
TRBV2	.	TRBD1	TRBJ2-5	CASSEAFRQGRYF	TGTGCCAGCAGTGAAGCGTTTAGACAGGGACGGTACTTC
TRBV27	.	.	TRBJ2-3	CASSLMASVTDTQYF	TGTGCCAGCAGTTTAATGGCTAGCGTAACAGATACGCAGTATTTT